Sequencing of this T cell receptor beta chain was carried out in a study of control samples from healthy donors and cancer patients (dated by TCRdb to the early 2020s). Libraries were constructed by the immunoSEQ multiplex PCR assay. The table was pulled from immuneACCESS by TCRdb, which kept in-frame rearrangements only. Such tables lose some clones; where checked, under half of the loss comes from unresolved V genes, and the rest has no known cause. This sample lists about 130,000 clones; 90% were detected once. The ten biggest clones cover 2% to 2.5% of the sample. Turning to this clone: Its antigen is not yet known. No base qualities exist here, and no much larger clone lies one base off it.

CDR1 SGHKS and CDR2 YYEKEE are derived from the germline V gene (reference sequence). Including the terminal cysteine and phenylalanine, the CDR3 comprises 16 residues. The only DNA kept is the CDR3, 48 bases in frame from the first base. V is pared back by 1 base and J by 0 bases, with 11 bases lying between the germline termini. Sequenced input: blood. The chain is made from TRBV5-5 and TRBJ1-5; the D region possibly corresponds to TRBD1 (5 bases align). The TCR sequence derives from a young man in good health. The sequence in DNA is TGTGCCAGCAGCTTGCTGGGGACGGATAGCAATCAGCCCCAGCATTTT. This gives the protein CASSLLGTDSNQPQHF.